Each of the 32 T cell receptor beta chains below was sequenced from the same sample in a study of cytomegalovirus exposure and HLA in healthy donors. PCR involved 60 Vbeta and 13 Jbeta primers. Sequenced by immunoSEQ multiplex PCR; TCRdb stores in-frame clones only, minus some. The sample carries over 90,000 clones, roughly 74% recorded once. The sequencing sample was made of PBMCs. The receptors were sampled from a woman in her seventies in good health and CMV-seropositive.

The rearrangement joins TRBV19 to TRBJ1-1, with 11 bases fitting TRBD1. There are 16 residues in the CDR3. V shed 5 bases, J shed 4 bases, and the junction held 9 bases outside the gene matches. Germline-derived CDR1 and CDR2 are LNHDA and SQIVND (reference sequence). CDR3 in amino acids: CASSAPFGTGGTEAFF. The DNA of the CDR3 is TGTGCCAGTAGTGCCCCATTTGGGACAGGGGGCACTGAAGCTTTCTTT.

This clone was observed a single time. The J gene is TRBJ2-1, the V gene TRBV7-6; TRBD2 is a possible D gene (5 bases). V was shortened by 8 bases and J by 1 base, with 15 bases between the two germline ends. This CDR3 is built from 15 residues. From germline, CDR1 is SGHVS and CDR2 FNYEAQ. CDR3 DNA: TGTGCCAGCTCTCCGTGGACTCAATCCTACAATGAGCAGTTCTTC. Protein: CASSPWTQSYNEQFF.

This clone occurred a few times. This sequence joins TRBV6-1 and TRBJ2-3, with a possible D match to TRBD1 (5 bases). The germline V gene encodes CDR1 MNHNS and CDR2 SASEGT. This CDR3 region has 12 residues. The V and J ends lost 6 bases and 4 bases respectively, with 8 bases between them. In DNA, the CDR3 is TGTGCCAGCAGCCTACAGGCAGATACGCAGTATTTT. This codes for CASSLQADTQYF.

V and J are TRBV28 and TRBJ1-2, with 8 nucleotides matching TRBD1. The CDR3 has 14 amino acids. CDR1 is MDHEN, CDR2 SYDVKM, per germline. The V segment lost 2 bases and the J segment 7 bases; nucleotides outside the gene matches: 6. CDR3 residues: CASSLRTGTSGYTF. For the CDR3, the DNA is TGTGCCAGCAGTTTAAGGACAGGGACCAGTGGCTACACCTTC.

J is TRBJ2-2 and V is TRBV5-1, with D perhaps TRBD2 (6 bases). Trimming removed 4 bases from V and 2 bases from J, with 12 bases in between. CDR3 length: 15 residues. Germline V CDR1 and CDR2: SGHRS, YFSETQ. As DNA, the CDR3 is TGCGCCAGCAGCGTCGGGGGTTTTAACACCGGGGAGCTGTTTTTT. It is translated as CASSVGGFNTGELFF.

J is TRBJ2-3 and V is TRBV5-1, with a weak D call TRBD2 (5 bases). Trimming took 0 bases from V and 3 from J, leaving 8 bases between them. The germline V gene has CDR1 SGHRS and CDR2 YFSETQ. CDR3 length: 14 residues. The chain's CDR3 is CASSLVPGTDTQYF. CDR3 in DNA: TGCGCCAGCAGCTTGGTTCCGGGAACAGATACGCAGTATTTT. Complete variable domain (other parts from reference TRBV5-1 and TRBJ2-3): KAGVTQTPRYLIKTRGQQVTLSCSPISGHRSVSWYQQTPGQGLQFLFEYFSETQRNKGNFPGRFSGRQFSNSRSEMNVSTLELGDSALYLCASSLVPGTDTQYFGPGTRLTVL.

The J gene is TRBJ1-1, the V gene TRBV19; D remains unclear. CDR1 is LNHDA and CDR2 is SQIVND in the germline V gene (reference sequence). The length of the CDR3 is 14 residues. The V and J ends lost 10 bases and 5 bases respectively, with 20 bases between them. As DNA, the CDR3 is TGTGCCACCCGAGGCCCTGGAACTCAGACTGAAGCTTTCTTT. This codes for CATRGPGTQTEAFF.

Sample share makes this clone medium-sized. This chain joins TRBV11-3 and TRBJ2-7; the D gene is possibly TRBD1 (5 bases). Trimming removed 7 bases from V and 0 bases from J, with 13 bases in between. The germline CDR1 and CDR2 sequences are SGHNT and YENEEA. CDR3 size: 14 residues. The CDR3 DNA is TGTGCCAGCACCCCCGGACACTACTCCTACGAGCAGTACTTC. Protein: CASTPGHYSYEQYF.

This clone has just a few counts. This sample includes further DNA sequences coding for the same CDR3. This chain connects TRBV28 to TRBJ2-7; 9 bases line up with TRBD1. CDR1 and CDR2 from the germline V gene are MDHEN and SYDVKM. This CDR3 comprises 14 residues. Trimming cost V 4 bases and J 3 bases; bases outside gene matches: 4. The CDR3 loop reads CASSSTGGSYEQYF. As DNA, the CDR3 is TGTGCCAGCAGTTCGACAGGGGGGAGCTACGAGCAGTACTTC.

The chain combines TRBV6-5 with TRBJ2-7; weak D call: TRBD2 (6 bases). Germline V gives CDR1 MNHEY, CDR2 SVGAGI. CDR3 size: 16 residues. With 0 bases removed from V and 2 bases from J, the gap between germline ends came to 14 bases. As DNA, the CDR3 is TGTGCCAGCAGTTACTCGACTGCGGGACCTACCTACGAGCAGTACTTC. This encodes CASSYSTAGPTYEQYF.

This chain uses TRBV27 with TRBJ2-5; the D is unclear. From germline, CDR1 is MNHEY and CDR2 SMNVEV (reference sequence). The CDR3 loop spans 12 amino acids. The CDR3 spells CEKRKKMETQYF. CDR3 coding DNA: TGTGAAAAGCGTAAGAAGATGGAGACCCAGTACTTC.

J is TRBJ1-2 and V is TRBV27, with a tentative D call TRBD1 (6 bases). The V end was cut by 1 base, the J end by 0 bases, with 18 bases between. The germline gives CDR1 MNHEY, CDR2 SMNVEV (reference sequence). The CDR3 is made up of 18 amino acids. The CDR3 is CASSLYPLKDSPNYGYTF. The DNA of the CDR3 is TGTGCCAGCAGTTTATACCCTCTCAAGGACAGCCCTAACTATGGCTACACCTTC.

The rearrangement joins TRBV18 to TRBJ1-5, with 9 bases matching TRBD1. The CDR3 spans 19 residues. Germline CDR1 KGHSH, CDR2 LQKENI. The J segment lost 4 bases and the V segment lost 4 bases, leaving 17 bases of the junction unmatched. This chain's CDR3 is CASSLNTPPGQGRNQPQHF. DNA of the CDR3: TGTGCCAGCTCACTCAACACCCCCCCGGGACAGGGACGAAATCAGCCCCAGCATTTT.

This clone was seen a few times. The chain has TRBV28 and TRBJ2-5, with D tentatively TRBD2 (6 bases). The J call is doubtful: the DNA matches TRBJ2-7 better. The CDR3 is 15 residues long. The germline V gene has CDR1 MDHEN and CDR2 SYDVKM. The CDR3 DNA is TGTGCCAGCACTGCCCCGGGAGCGGGCCGCTACGAGCAGTACTTC. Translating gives CASTAPGAGRYEQYF.

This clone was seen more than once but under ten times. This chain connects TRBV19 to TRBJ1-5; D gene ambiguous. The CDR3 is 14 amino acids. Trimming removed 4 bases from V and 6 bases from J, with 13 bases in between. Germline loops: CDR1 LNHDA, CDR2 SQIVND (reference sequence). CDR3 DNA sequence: TGTGCCAGTAGTACTATTCCGGAGTTTCAGCCCCAGCATTTT. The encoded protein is CASSTIPEFQPQHF.

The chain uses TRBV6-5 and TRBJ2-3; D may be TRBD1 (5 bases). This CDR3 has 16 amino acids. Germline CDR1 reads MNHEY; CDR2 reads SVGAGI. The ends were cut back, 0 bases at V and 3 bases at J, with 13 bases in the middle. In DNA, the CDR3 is TGTGCCAGCAGTTACTCGAGCTGGGGCCCTACAGATACGCAGTATTTT. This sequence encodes CASSYSSWGPTDTQYF.

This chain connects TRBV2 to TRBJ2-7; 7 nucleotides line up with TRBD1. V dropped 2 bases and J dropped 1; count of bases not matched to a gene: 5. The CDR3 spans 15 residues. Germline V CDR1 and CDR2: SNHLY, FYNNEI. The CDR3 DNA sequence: TGTGCCAGCAGTGAATCGGGACAGAGGTCCTACGAGCAGTACTTC. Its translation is CASSESGQRSYEQYF.

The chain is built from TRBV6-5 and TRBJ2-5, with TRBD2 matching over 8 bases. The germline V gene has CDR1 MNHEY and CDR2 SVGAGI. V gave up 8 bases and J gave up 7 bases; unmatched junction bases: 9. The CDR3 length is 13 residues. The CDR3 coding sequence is TGTGCCAGCGGAAGTAGCGGGACCGGGACCCAGTACTTC. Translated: CASGSSGTGTQYF.

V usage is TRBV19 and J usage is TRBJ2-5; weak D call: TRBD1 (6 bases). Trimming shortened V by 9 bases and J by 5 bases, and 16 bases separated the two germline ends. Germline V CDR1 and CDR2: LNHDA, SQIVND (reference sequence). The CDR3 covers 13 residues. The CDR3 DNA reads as TGTGCCAGCACCTGGGGGCGCGGGGAGACCCAGTACTTC. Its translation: CASTWGRGETQYF.

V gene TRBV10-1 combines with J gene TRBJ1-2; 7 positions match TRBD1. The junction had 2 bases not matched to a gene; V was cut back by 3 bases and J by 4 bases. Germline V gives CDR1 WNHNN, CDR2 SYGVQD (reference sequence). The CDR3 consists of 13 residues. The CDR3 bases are TGCGCCAGCAGTGAACGGACAGGCTATGGCTACACCTTC. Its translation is CASSERTGYGYTF.

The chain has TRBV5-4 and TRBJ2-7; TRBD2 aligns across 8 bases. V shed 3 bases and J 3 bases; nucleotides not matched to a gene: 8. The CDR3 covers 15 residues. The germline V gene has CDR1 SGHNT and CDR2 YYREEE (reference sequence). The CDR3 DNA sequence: TGTGCCAGCAGCTCAAGGACTAGCAGCGGCTACGAGCAGTACTTC. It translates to CASSSRTSSGYEQYF.

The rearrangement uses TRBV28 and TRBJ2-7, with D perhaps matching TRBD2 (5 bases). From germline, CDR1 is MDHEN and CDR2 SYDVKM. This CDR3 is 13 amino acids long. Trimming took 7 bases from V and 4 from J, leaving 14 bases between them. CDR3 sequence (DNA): TGTGCCAGCACCGCGGGTCCCCCGTACGAGCAGTACTTC. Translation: CASTAGPPYEQYF.

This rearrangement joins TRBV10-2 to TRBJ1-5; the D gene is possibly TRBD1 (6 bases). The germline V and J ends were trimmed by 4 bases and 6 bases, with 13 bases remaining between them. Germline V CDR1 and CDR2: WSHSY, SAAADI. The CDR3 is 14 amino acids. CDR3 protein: CASSAQGGGQPQHF. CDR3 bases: TGCGCCAGCAGTGCACAGGGCGGGGGTCAGCCCCAGCATTTT.

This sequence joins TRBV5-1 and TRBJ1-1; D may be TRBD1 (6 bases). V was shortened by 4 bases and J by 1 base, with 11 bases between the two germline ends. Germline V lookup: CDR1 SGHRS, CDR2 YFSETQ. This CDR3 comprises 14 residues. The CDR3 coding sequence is TGCGCCAGCAGCCTCACAGGGCAGAACACTGAAGCTTTCTTT. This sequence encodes CASSLTGQNTEAFF.

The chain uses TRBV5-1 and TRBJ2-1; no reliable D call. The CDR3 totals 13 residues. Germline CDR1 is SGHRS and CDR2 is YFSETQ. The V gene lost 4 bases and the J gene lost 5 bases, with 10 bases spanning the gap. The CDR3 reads CASSPPSDNEQFF. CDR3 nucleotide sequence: TGCGCCAGCAGCCCTCCATCAGACAATGAGCAGTTCTTC. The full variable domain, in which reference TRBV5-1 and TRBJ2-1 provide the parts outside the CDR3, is KAGVTQTPRYLIKTRGQQVTLSCSPISGHRSVSWYQQTPGQGLQFLFEYFSETQRNKGNFPGRFSGRQFSNSRSEMNVSTLELGDSALYLCASSPPSDNEQFFGPGTRLTVL.

The CDR3 is CAWSGTGGKAFF. The CDR3 coding sequence is TGTGCCTGGAGCGGGACCGGAGGGAAAGCTTTCTTT. The chain employs TRBV30 and TRBJ1-1; possibly TRBD1 for D (5 bases). Germline V gene data show CDR1 as GTSNPN and CDR2 as SVGIG (reference sequence). Trimming removed 3 bases from V and 9 bases from J, with 14 bases in between. This CDR3 comprises 12 residues.

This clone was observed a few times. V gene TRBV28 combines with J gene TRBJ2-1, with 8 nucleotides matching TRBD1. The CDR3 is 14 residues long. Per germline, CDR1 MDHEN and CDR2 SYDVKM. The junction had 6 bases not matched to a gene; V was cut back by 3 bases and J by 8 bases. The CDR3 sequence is CASSFSGGRDEQFF. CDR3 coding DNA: TGTGCCAGCAGTTTTTCAGGGGGCCGGGATGAGCAGTTCTTC.

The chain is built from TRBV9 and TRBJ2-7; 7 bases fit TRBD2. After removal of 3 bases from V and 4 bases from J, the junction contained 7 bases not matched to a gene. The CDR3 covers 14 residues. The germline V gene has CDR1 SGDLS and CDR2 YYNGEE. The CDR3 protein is CASSAGGSRYEQYF. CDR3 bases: TGTGCCAGCAGCGCAGGCGGGAGCAGGTACGAGCAGTACTTC.

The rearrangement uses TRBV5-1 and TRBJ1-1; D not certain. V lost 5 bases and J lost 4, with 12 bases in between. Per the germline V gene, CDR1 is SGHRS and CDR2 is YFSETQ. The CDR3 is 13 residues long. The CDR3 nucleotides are TGCGCCAGCAGGGAGGGTGGGAGCACTGAAGCTTTCTTT. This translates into CASREGGSTEAFF. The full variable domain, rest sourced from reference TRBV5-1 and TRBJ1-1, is KAGVTQTPRYLIKTRGQQVTLSCSPISGHRSVSWYQQTPGQGLQFLFEYFSETQRNKGNFPGRFSGRQFSNSRSEMNVSTLELGDSALYLCASREGGSTEAFFGQGTRLTVV.

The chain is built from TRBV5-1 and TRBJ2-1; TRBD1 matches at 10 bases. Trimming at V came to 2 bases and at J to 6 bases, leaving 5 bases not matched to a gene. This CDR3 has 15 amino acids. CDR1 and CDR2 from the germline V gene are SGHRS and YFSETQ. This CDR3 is CASSFQGQGLNEQFF. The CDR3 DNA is TGCGCCAGCAGCTTTCAGGGACAGGGGCTCAATGAGCAGTTCTTC.

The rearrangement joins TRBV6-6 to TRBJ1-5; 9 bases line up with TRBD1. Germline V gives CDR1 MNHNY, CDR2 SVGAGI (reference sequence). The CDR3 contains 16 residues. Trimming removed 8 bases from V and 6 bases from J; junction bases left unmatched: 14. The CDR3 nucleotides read TGTGCCAGCTTCTCCGGTGCGGGACAGGGAAGTCAGCCCCAGCATTTT. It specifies CASFSGAGQGSQPQHF.

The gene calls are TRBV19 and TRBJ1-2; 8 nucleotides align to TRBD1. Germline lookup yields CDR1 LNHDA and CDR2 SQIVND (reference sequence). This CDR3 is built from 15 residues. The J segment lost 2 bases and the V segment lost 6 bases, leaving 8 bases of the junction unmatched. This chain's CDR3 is CASSPWAGGNYGYTF. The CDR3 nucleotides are TGTGCCAGTAGCCCTTGGGCAGGGGGCAACTATGGCTACACCTTC.